One and the same sample provided the 10 T cell receptor beta chains below, sequenced in a study of blood T cell repertoires in COVID-19 (dated by TCRdb to the early 2020s). Library preparation employed the immunoSEQ multiplex PCR assay. What TCRdb holds here is the immuneACCESS table cut down to in-frame rearrangements. Part of the clones is not present; checked against another copy, under half of the missing clones reflect an unresolved V gene, and the others are unexplained. Recorded for this sample are under 250,000 clones; around nine tenths of them occurred a single time. About 4% of the sample comes from the top ten. Sequencing input: PBMCs or T cells enriched from blood (not recorded which). The receptor set was obtained from a woman in her 30s with acute COVID-19.

The chain couples TRBV9 to TRBJ2-2, with 12 nucleotides matching TRBD2. Per germline, CDR1 SGDLS and CDR2 YYNGEE. The ends lost 3 bases at V and 6 bases at J; junction bases unmatched: 0. The CDR3 is 14 amino acids. The chain's CDR3 is CASSGLAGAGELFF. CDR3 DNA sequence: TGTGCCAGCAGCGGACTAGCGGGGGCCGGGGAGCTGTTTTTT.

This chain links TRBV9 with TRBJ2-5; tentative D call: TRBD1 (5 bases). This CDR3 region has 14 residues. CDR1 SGDLS and CDR2 YYNGEE come from the germline V gene. V lost 2 bases and J lost 4, with 12 bases in between. CDR3: CASSVGQGGETQYF. As DNA, the CDR3 is TGTGCCAGCAGCGTCGGTCAGGGTGGAGAGACCCAGTACTTC.

V is TRBV2 and J is TRBJ2-1; possible D gene TRBD2, 6 bases. CDR1 is SNHLY, CDR2 FYNNEI, per germline. V was shortened by 3 bases and J by 9 bases, with 15 bases between the two germline ends. CDR3 length: 14 residues. CDR3 protein: CASSDGGAVGEQFF. In DNA form, the CDR3 reads TGTGCCAGCAGTGATGGCGGGGCCGTGGGTGAGCAGTTCTTC.

The rearrangement uses TRBV6-5 and TRBJ1-6; 10 nucleotides line up with TRBD1. Germline CDR1 reads MNHEY; CDR2 reads SVGAGI. The trim removed 6 bases at V and 14 bases at J, leaving 13 bases unmatched. The CDR3 runs to 15 residues. The CDR3 DNA follows: TGTGCCAGCAGCCGATCCGGGACAGGGGTTTTGTCCCTCCACTTT. Translated, it gives CASSRSGTGVLSLHF.

The chain joins TRBV5-6 to TRBJ1-6; 9 bases are a match to TRBD1. The length of the CDR3 is 15 residues. The germline CDR1 and CDR2 sequences are SGHDT and YYEEEE. V trimming: 1 base; J trimming: 9 bases; junction bases outside the gene matches: 5. The CDR3 loop is CASSLNGQGSSPLHF. CDR3 nucleotide sequence: TGTGCCAGCAGCTTGAACGGACAGGGGAGTTCACCCCTCCACTTT.

DNA for the CDR3: TGTGCCAGCAGCTTAAGGGGGAGAGCCTACAATGAGCAGTTCTTC. Translation gives CASSLRGRAYNEQFF. The J gene is TRBJ2-1, the V gene TRBV5-6; possibly TRBD1 for D (6 bases). Trimming took off 2 bases at V and 2 bases at J, with 11 bases between the two ends. This CDR3 has 15 residues. Germline V gene lookup returns CDR1 SGHDT and CDR2 YYEEEE.

The chain uses TRBV7-9 and TRBJ2-1, with D maybe TRBD2 (6 bases). Germline CDR1 reads SEHNR; CDR2 reads FQNEAQ (reference sequence). The CDR3 contains 17 residues. V lost 1 base, J lost 3 bases, and 16 bases lay in between. The CDR3 here is CASSLEPGLQNYNEQFF. In DNA form, the CDR3 reads TGTGCCAGCAGCTTAGAGCCGGGACTCCAGAACTACAATGAGCAGTTCTTC.

The chain is built from TRBV30 and TRBJ1-4; tentatively, D is TRBD1 (6 bases). The germline gives CDR1 GTSNPN, CDR2 SVGIG (reference sequence). There are 18 residues in the CDR3. V was cut by 6 bases and J by 0 bases, with 23 bases left in between. CDR3 region: CACRGGGAQTTTNEKLFF. The CDR3 nucleotides are TGTGCCTGTAGGGGTGGGGGGGCGCAGACCACAACTAATGAAAAACTGTTTTTT.

The rearrangement uses TRBV6-2 or TRBV6-3 and TRBJ2-1, with D tentatively TRBD1 (5 bases). V lost 2 bases and J lost 4, with 9 bases in between. CDR3 length: 14 amino acids. Germline V gene data show CDR1 as MNHEY and CDR2 as SVGEGT. CDR3 nucleotide sequence: TGTGCCAGCAGTTACGTCGACAGATACAATGAGCAGTTCTTC. Translated: CASSYVDRYNEQFF.

This clone was observed a single time. V is TRBV18 and J is TRBJ2-3; no clear D gene. Trimming took off 3 bases at V and 2 bases at J, with 6 bases between the two ends. The CDR3 has 13 residues. Germline lookup yields CDR1 KGHSH and CDR2 LQKENI. CDR3 region: CASSPFLTDTQYF. The DNA of the CDR3 is TGTGCCAGCTCACCGTTCCTCACAGATACGCAGTATTTT.